This T cell receptor (beta chain) emerged from a study of blood T cell repertoires in COVID-19. This CDR3 region has 14 residues. CDR1 and CDR2 from the germline V gene are LGHDT and YNNKEL (reference sequence). With 4 bases clipped from V and 9 bases from J, the junction kept 6 bases outside the gene matches. The data were produced by immunoSEQ multiplex PCR, yet TCRdb's version contains in-frame clones alone and is incomplete. The sample contains 150,000 to 200,000 clones, 65% to 85% of which appear only once. Material for sequencing was peripheral blood. The receptor comes from a woman in her seventies who had recovered from COVID-19. The chain uses TRBV3-1 (or the pseudogene TRBV3-2) and TRBJ2-1, with 10 bases aligning to TRBD2. The chain's CDR3 is CASSPRGLAVEQFF. CDR3 DNA: TGTGCCAGCAGCCCCCGCGGACTAGCGGTTGAGCAGTTCTTC.